This TCR beta chain was sequenced during a study of T cells after yellow fever vaccination. General study results and limits: Detected again after the booster were most primary-vaccination clones, at 95% to 97% CD4 and approximately 87% CD8.

A word on this clonotype: Its antigen is undetermined.

This CDR3 region has 15 residues. Germline trimming cut 4 bases from V and 3 bases from J; bases unmatched to any gene: 8. The germline CDR1 and CDR2 sequences are LGHDT and YNNKEL (reference sequence). TCRdb reprocessed the 5' RACE reads with MiXCR, giving one entry per CDR3 protein. Here the sample spans roughly 500,000 distinct CDR3 sequences, under 25% being singletons. The TCR sequence derives from a man between 25 and 39 years old who received the YFV17D yellow fever vaccine. The rearrangement joins TRBV3-1 to TRBJ1-2; 7 bases are shared with TRBD1. Sequencing used PBMCs, obtained 15 days after the yellow fever booster vaccination. This CDR3 reads CASSLGTAWDYGYTF. The CDR3 nucleotides read TGTGCCAGCAGCCTCGGGACAGCCTGGGACTATGGCTACACCTTC.